This is a list of T cell receptor beta chains from one sample in a study of control samples from healthy donors and cancer patients. Repertoires were generated with immunoSEQ multiplex PCR, while TCRdb's copy carries only in-frame clones and drops some. The sample gives around 70,000 clones, approximately 94% of which show up once; under 3.5% is in the top ten. Sample: blood. These receptor sequences come from a woman in her twenties or thirties in good health. The CDR3 runs from the conserved cysteine through the conserved F or W. Each record gives: V gene, CDR3 protein.

v_call: TRBV10-1; cdr3_aa: CASSSRRGGVKYNEQFF
v_call: TRBV29-1; cdr3_aa: CSVAGDLDQPQHF
v_call: TRBV18; cdr3_aa: CASSRAPVPYEQYF
v_call: TRBV12-3/TRBV12-4; cdr3_aa: CASRLGDTQYF
v_call: TRBV7-6; cdr3_aa: CASSYLTGERGTEAFF
v_call: TRBV4-1; cdr3_aa: CASSQEQYRGPAPRNQPQHF
v_call: TRBV2; cdr3_aa: CASSEHGGNSPLHF
v_call: TRBV5-1; cdr3_aa: CASSPRRSYGYTF
v_call: TRBV6-5; cdr3_aa: CASSYRIGTGDSPLHF
v_call: TRBV7-2; cdr3_aa: CASSPDRGDGYTF
v_call: TRBV5-1; cdr3_aa: CASSQSGGAVNEQFF
v_call: TRBV5-5; cdr3_aa: CASSVQGARETQYF
v_call: TRBV7-2; cdr3_aa: CASSSRRDEKLFF
v_call: TRBV25-1; cdr3_aa: CASSIPQGASEKLFF
v_call: TRBV14; cdr3_aa: CASSGHKNNEQFF
v_call: TRBV6-4; cdr3_aa: CAPGWTNSPLHF
v_call: TRBV6-2/TRBV6-3; cdr3_aa: CASSYGETQYF
v_call: TRBV11-3; cdr3_aa: CASSLEVTSGVYNEQFF
v_call: TRBV3-1/TRBV3-2; cdr3_aa: CASSQDSTGGSGYTF
v_call: TRBV3-1/TRBV3-2; cdr3_aa: CASSQGPRGTEAFF
v_call: TRBV28; cdr3_aa: CASSLLRESRGQPQHF
v_call: TRBV7-9; cdr3_aa: CASSLEGRGRDTEAFF
v_call: TRBV3-1/TRBV3-2; cdr3_aa: CASSQYILGQPPGGYTF
v_call: TRBV5-1; cdr3_aa: CVSSSSGGYQETQYF
v_call: TRBV30; cdr3_aa: CAWTLGGGLYGYTF
v_call: TRBV5-1; cdr3_aa: CASSPQTGVNTEAFF
v_call: TRBV19; cdr3_aa: CASSPTTLTTEAFF
v_call: TRBV6-6; cdr3_aa: CASRRERGPYNEQFF
v_call: TRBV2; cdr3_aa: CASSEVAVAFGPLHF
v_call: TRBV5-6; cdr3_aa: CASSLDVMNTEAFF
v_call: TRBV28; cdr3_aa: CASRPQGGYGYTF
v_call: TRBV11-2; cdr3_aa: CASSWTVGGTSGYTF
v_call: TRBV2; cdr3_aa: CASSLRTVINQPQHF
v_call: TRBV30; cdr3_aa: CAWRELSSGNTIYF
v_call: TRBV27; cdr3_aa: CASSLGGSGFEAFF
v_call: TRBV3-1/TRBV3-2; cdr3_aa: CASRTGSGNTIYF
v_call: TRBV6-4; cdr3_aa: CASNDRGLWVQPQHF
v_call: TRBV10-3; cdr3_aa: CAITRETNYGYTF
v_call: TRBV6-6; cdr3_aa: CASRSGQGDYGYTF
v_call: TRBV2; cdr3_aa: CASRDTGVRSEKLFF
v_call: TRBV19; cdr3_aa: CASSILGNTGELFF